One sample yielded the 20 T cell receptor beta chains listed below, sequenced in a study of CD8 T cells in Susac syndrome. Reverse transcription of about 0.45 to 1 ug RNA was performed with random hexamers. MiXCR, run by TCRdb on the immunoSEQ multiplex PCR reads, gives a single entry per CDR3 protein. The sample records 150,000 to 200,000 distinct CDR3 sequences, roughly 94% being singletons. Sequencing input: CD4+ T cells from PBMCs. The receptor set was obtained from a human donor with Susac syndrome.

The J gene is TRBJ2-3, the V gene TRBV6-5; 13 positions agree with TRBD2. Looked up from germline, CDR1 is MNHEY and CDR2 is SVGAGI. V dropped 0 bases and J dropped 3; count of bases not matched to a gene: 15. CDR3 length equals 21 residues. The CDR3 loop reads CASSYSKLAGGPPQLTDTQYF. Written as DNA, the CDR3 is TGTGCCAGCAGTTACTCGAAACTAGCGGGGGGGCCACCCCAGTTAACAGATACGCAGTATTTT.

V and J are TRBV4-1 and TRBJ1-2; a weak D match, TRBD1 (6 bases). Germline CDR1 and CDR2: MGHRA and YSYEKL. Trimming took 4 bases from V and 1 from J, leaving 13 bases between them. The CDR3 consists of 15 residues. In DNA form, the CDR3 reads TGCGCCAGCAGCCGGCAACAGGGAGTTAACTATGGCTACACCTTC. Protein sequence: CASSRQQGVNYGYTF.

The chain uses TRBV7-2 and TRBJ2-7; perhaps D is TRBD1 or TRBD2 (5 bases each). V was shortened by 3 bases and J by 2 bases, with 20 bases between the two germline ends. This CDR3 spans 17 amino acids. From germline, CDR1 is SGHTA and CDR2 FQGNSA. CDR3 nucleotides: TGTGCCAGCAGCTTGAGGGGAGACACGAGGGATCCCTACGAGCAGTACTTC. Residues: CASSLRGDTRDPYEQYF.

The chain recombines TRBV12-3 or TRBV12-4 with TRBJ2-5; 12 bases are a match to TRBD2. The V and J ends lost 4 bases and 6 bases, in that order; junction bases with no gene match: 6. CDR3 size: 15 residues. CDR3 sequence (DNA): TGTGCCAGCAGTTCAGAACTAGCGGGAGGAAAGACCCAGTACTTC. As protein: CASSSELAGGKTQYF.

CDR3 bases: TGTGCCAGCTCACCACCGGGGGGCTACTACGAGCAGTACTTC. Its translation is CASSPPGGYYEQYF. V gene TRBV18 combines with J gene TRBJ2-7, with D perhaps given as TRBD1 or TRBD2 (6 bases each). Germline values: CDR1 KGHSH, CDR2 LQKENI. Trimming left V 0 bases short and J 3 bases short, with 9 bases between. The CDR3 contains 14 residues.

This chain joins TRBV20-1 and TRBJ2-7, with D perhaps matching TRBD1 (6 bases). CDR3 length equals 14 residues. V was pared by 3 bases and J by 1 base, with 13 bases between. The germline V gene has CDR1 DFQATT and CDR2 SNEGSKA (reference sequence). DNA for the CDR3: TGCAGTGCTAGCCTGCAGGGACATTCCTACGAGCAGTACTTC. This translates into CSASLQGHSYEQYF.

The chain is built from TRBV6-5 and TRBJ2-5; TRBD1 agrees at 8 bases. V trimming: 5 bases; J trimming: 8 bases; junction bases outside the gene matches: 7. This CDR3 comprises 13 residues. Germline V gene sequence: CDR1 MNHEY, CDR2 SVGAGI. The CDR3 loop reads CASSNRGFGTQYF. The CDR3, as DNA: TGTGCCAGCAGTAACAGGGGGTTCGGCACCCAGTACTTC.

This chain uses TRBV28 with TRBJ1-4; a weak D match, TRBD1 (5 bases). This CDR3 region has 15 residues. Between the trimmed V and J ends, which lost 5 bases and 7 bases, there was a span of 17 bases. The germline V gene encodes CDR1 MDHEN and CDR2 SYDVKM. The CDR3 region has the DNA TGTGCCAGCAGTCACCGGGACCTGGGTAGTGAAAAACTGTTTTTT. Protein: CASSHRDLGSEKLFF.

The genes are TRBV19 and TRBJ2-4, with 7 bases matching TRBD2. V lost 7 bases and J lost 5; bases outside the gene matches: 5. The length of the CDR3 is 13 residues. From germline, CDR1 is LNHDA and CDR2 SQIVND (reference sequence). CDR3 DNA sequence: TGTGCCAGTACCCAGGGAGGGGAAAACATTCAGTACTTC. Translating gives CASTQGGENIQYF.

The chain uses TRBV7-2 and TRBJ1-3; tentatively, D is TRBD1 (6 bases). Trimming removed 5 bases at V and 4 bases at J, with 12 bases between. Germline CDR1 is SGHTA and CDR2 is FQGNSA. CDR3 length: 14 residues. Here the CDR3 reads CASSRTVGGNTIYF. CDR3 DNA sequence: TGTGCCAGCAGCAGGACAGTGGGAGGAAACACCATATATTTT.

The chain has TRBV30 and TRBJ2-5; weak D call: TRBD1 (5 bases). This CDR3 has 13 amino acids. V dropped 4 bases and J dropped 1 base, with 10 bases sitting between them. Per the germline V gene, CDR1 is GTSNPN and CDR2 is SVGIG (reference sequence). This chain's CDR3 is CAWKQDVQETQYF. In nucleotides, the CDR3 is TGTGCCTGGAAACAGGACGTCCAAGAGACCCAGTACTTC.

The chain has TRBV10-3 and TRBJ2-3; TRBD1 or TRBD2 may be the D gene (5 bases each). This CDR3 is built from 15 residues. Deletions cut 2 bases from V and 4 bases from J, with 13 bases between. Looked up from germline, CDR1 is ENHRY and CDR2 is SYGVKD. CDR3 sequence (DNA): TGTGCCATCAGTGAGCATGGGACGGGATCAGATACGCAGTATTTT. It codes for CAISEHGTGSDTQYF.

This CDR3 is CASSYPRGLRTEAFF. CDR3 sequence (DNA): TGTGCCAGCAGTTACCCAAGGGGGCTGAGAACTGAAGCTTTCTTT. V is TRBV6-6 and J is TRBJ1-1; 7 bases agree with TRBD1. Germline V CDR1 and CDR2: MNHNY, SVGAGI (reference sequence). The CDR3 length is 15 residues. V shed 2 bases, J shed 5 bases, and the junction held 8 bases outside the gene matches.

This clonotype was picked up a small number of times. The junction departs from the called germline gene at one end, perhaps through a read error. The chain couples TRBV7-7 to TRBJ2-3, with a tentative D call TRBD2 (6 bases). The CDR3 consists of 14 residues. CDR1 is SSHAT and CDR2 is FNYEAQ in the germline V gene (reference sequence). The CDR3 region has the DNA TGTGCTAGCAGCTTATCGTCGGGGGCAGATACGCAGTATTTT. This sequence encodes CASSLSSGADTQYF.

This clonotype was detected once. The rearrangement links TRBV28 to TRBJ2-1; the match to TRBD2 covers 7 bases. CDR3 length: 13 residues. Germline-derived CDR1 and CDR2 are MDHEN and SYDVKM. V dropped 5 bases and J dropped 9; count of bases not matched to a gene: 7. The CDR3: CASSPRLASEQFF. CDR3 in DNA: TGTGCCAGCAGTCCTCGACTAGCAAGTGAGCAGTTCTTC.

This clonotype was seen only once. The chain carries TRBV29-1 and TRBJ1-1; D ambiguous. The CDR3 is 12 residues long. Germline lookup yields CDR1 SQVTM and CDR2 ANQGSEA. V was pared by 6 bases and J by 5 bases, with 13 bases between. The CDR3 DNA sequence: TGCAGCGTCTCCGACGAGAGGACTGAAGCTTTCTTT. Its translation is CSVSDERTEAFF.

This chain connects TRBV20-1 to TRBJ2-1, with 10 bases fitting TRBD2. Trimming removed 3 bases from V and 3 bases from J; junction bases left unmatched: 5. CDR1 DFQATT and CDR2 SNEGSKA come from the germline V gene (reference sequence). This CDR3 is 15 amino acids long. The CDR3 nucleotides read TGCAGTGCTAGGCGTCTAGCGGGAGTCTACAATGAGCAGTTCTTC. It encodes CSARRLAGVYNEQFF.

V gene TRBV11-2 combines with J gene TRBJ2-7; TRBD2 matches at 10 bases. The germline gives CDR1 SGHAT, CDR2 FQNNGV. V trimming: 4 bases; J trimming: 2 bases; junction bases outside the gene matches: 5. The CDR3 runs 15 residues. In nucleotides, the CDR3 is TGTGCCAGCAGCTACGGACTAGCGGATACCTACGAGCAGTACTTC. Encoded protein: CASSYGLADTYEQYF.

This chain connects TRBV20-1 to TRBJ1-1; D may be TRBD1 (5 bases). Germline-derived CDR1 and CDR2 are DFQATT and SNEGSKA (reference sequence). The V end was cut by 3 bases, the J end by 11 bases, with 16 bases between. The CDR3 has 12 residues. The CDR3 DNA sequence: TGCAGTGCTAGGGGGGTGGTGGGGGGGGCTTTCTTT. Amino acids: CSARGVVGGAFF.

The chain uses TRBV7-2 and TRBJ2-2, with D possibly TRBD2 on 6 matching bases. The CDR3 loop spans 15 amino acids. Trimming shortened V by 2 bases and J by 2 bases, and 9 bases separated the two germline ends. Germline CDR1 SGHTA, CDR2 FQGNSA. The CDR3 sequence: CASSLLGTNTGELFF. CDR3 DNA: TGTGCCAGCAGCTTATTAGGGACTAACACCGGGGAGCTGTTTTTT. Filled out from reference TRBV7-2 and TRBJ2-2, the complete variable domain reads GAGVSQSPSNKVTEKGKDVELRCDPISGHTALYWYRQSLGQGLEFLIYFQGNSAPDKSGLPSDRFSAERTGGSVSTLTIQRTQQEDSAVYLCASSLLGTNTGELFFGEGSRLTVL.